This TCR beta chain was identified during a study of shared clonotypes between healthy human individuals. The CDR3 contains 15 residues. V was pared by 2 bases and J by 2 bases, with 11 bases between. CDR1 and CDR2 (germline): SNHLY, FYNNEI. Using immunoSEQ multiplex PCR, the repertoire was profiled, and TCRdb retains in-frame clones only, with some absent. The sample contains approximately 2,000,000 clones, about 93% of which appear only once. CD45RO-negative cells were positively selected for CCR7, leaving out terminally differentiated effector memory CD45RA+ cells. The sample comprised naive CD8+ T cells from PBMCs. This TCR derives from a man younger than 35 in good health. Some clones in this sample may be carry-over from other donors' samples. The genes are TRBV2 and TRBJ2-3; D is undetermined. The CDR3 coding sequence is TGTGCCAGCAGTGAAAGGGTAGGCTACACAGATACGCAGTATTTT. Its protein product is CASSERVGYTDTQYF.